This T cell receptor (beta chain) was obtained from a study of siplizumab effects on memory and regulatory T cells. Study-wide results and caveats: Unstimulated naive T cells seemed to show more diversity than memory cells did, and they also seemed to be among the major contributors to the alloresponse. Siplizumab significantly brought down the alloreactive sequences that trace back to unstimulated CD4+ memory cells.

The assay was immunoSEQ multiplex PCR, and TCRdb's table has in-frame clones only and misses some. Of about 94,000 clones listed, 94% are singletons. This clone was picked up a small number of times. What it recognizes is unknown. CDR3 length equals 13 residues. V dropped 1 base and J dropped 7 bases, with 10 bases sitting between them. Germline loops: CDR1 SGHDN, CDR2 FVKESK. This clonotype originated in a human donor in good health. The gene calls are TRBV14 and TRBJ1-1; no clear D. Input material: non-Treg CD4+ T cells sorted from blood. CDR3 nucleotide sequence: TGTGCCAGCAGCCAAGTAGGAGGCAGTGAAGCTTTCTTT. Protein: CASSQVGGSEAFF.